Below are 17 T cell receptor beta chains sequenced from a single sample in a study of blood T cell repertoires in COVID-19. The method was immunoSEQ multiplex PCR; TCRdb's version includes in-frame clones alone and lacks a portion of them. In the table there are about 160,000 clones, 80% to 90% of which are singletons. The sample taken for sequencing was peripheral blood. These receptors came from a woman aged 65 to 85 with COVID-19, enrolled during active disease.

This chain links TRBV19 with TRBJ2-7, with TRBD1 identical over 9 bases. Germline loops: CDR1 LNHDA, CDR2 SQIVND (reference sequence). This CDR3 comprises 13 residues. Trimming removed 8 bases from V and 2 bases from J; junction bases left unmatched: 4. This CDR3 is CASGQGSPYEQYF. In nucleotides, the CDR3 is TGTGCCAGTGGACAGGGGAGCCCCTACGAGCAGTACTTC.

The chain combines TRBV9 with TRBJ1-2; 8 bases line up with TRBD1. The V segment lost 2 bases and the J segment 6 bases; nucleotides outside the gene matches: 6. Looked up from germline, CDR1 is SGDLS and CDR2 is YYNGEE. The CDR3 spans 14 residues. In DNA form, the CDR3 reads TGTGCCAGCAGCGTCGGGACAGGCTTGGATGGCTACACCTTC. Translated: CASSVGTGLDGYTF. The complete variable domain, with remaining parts taken from reference TRBV9 and TRBJ1-2, reads DSGVTQTPKHLITATGQRVTLRCSPRSGDLSVYWYQQSLDQGLQFLIQYYNGEERAKGNILERFSAQQFPDLHSELNLSSLELGDSALYFCASSVGTGLDGYTFGSGTRLTVV.

This chain joins TRBV7-2 and TRBJ1-4; D perhaps matches TRBD1 (6 bases). Germline values: CDR1 SGHTA, CDR2 FQGNSA. With 11 bases removed from V and 4 bases from J, the gap between germline ends came to 14 bases. CDR3 length: 13 amino acids. This chain's CDR3 is CASMTGVNEKLFF. In nucleotides, the CDR3 is TGTGCCTCTATGACAGGAGTTAATGAAAAACTGTTTTTT. Combining the CDR3 with reference TRBV7-2 and TRBJ1-4 gives the whole variable domain GAGVSQSPSNKVTEKGKDVELRCDPISGHTALYWYRQSLGQGLEFLIYFQGNSAPDKSGLPSDRFSAERTGGSVSTLTIQRTQQEDSAVYLCASMTGVNEKLFFGSGTQLSVL.

The chain is built from TRBV7-8 and TRBJ2-7, with 7 nucleotides matching TRBD1. Losses at the gene ends were 5 bases for V and 4 bases for J; bases not matched to a gene: 11. Germline lookup yields CDR1 SGHVS and CDR2 FQNEAQ. This CDR3 comprises 15 residues. The CDR3 loop is CASSLSTGKGYEQYF. CDR3 in DNA: TGTGCCAGCAGCCTGTCGACAGGGAAGGGGTACGAGCAGTACTTC.

Points on this clone: The germline gene is not matched at one end of the junction; a read error may be the cause. This rearrangement joins TRBV6-1 to TRBJ1-6; D is possibly TRBD1 (5 bases). CDR1 and CDR2 from the germline V gene are MNHNS and SASEGT. CDR3 length equals 15 residues. CDR3 nucleotide sequence: TGTGCCAGCGGTGATTGGGGCGGATATAATTCACCCCTCCACTTT. The encoded protein is CASGDWGGYNSPLHF.

This rearrangement joins TRBV3-1 (or the pseudogene TRBV3-2) to TRBJ1-5; 8 bases are a match to TRBD1. This CDR3 region has 13 residues. Trimming at V came to 0 bases and at J to 8 bases, leaving 0 bases not matched to a gene. Germline CDR1 and CDR2: LGHDT and YNNKEL (reference sequence). The CDR3 loop is CASSQEDREPQHF. CDR3 DNA sequence: TGTGCCAGCAGCCAAGAGGACAGGGAGCCCCAGCATTTT.

This chain links TRBV29-1 with TRBJ2-2; a possible D gene is TRBD2 (5 bases). Per the germline V gene, CDR1 is SQVTM and CDR2 is ANQGSEA. V dropped 4 bases and J dropped 8 bases, with 5 bases sitting between them. The CDR3 totals 10 residues. The CDR3 nucleotides read TGCAGCGTTGGGGAGGGGGAGCTGTTTTTT. This encodes CSVGEGELFF.

The rearrangement links TRBV30 to TRBJ2-1, with TRBD2 matching 8 bases. CDR1 and CDR2 (germline): GTSNPN, SVGIG (reference sequence). The trim removed 2 bases at V and 8 bases at J, leaving 14 bases unmatched. CDR3 size: 16 residues. The CDR3 DNA sequence: TGTGCCTGGAGTCGCGGGGGGACCTTTTTTGCCCATGAGCAGTTCTTC. This sequence encodes CAWSRGGTFFAHEQFF.

V usage is TRBV6-1 and J usage is TRBJ2-1; tentative D call: TRBD1 (6 bases). The CDR3 is 16 amino acids. Germline V gives CDR1 MNHNS, CDR2 SASEGT. Trimming removed 0 bases at V and 6 bases at J, with 15 bases between. The CDR3 is CASSEALGTGSNEQFF. CDR3 sequence (DNA): TGTGCCAGCAGTGAAGCGCTCGGAACAGGGTCCAATGAGCAGTTCTTC.

This chain connects TRBV7-2 to TRBJ1-1, with D possibly TRBD1 on 5 matching bases. This CDR3 is built from 18 residues. Per the germline V gene, CDR1 is SGHTA and CDR2 is FQGNSA. V was pared by 5 bases and J by 6 bases, with 28 bases between. In DNA, the CDR3 is TGTGCCAGCAGCCCCCCATTGGAGGGGTTTAGGAGGGCCCCTGAAGCTTTCTTT. It translates to CASSPPLEGFRRAPEAFF.

This clone was recorded once. The chain joins TRBV2 to TRBJ1-5; no clear D. V was cut by 8 bases and J by 7 bases, with 18 bases left in between. The CDR3 is made up of 14 amino acids. Germline CDR1 and CDR2: SNHLY and FYNNEI. CDR3 in amino acids: CASHHAPGVQPQHF. In DNA form, the CDR3 reads TGTGCCAGCCACCATGCCCCGGGTGTCCAGCCCCAGCATTTT.

J is TRBJ1-2 and V is TRBV19; a weak D match, TRBD1 (6 bases). Trimming took off 7 bases at V and 2 bases at J, with 11 bases between the two ends. This CDR3 is 13 amino acids long. Germline V gene lookup returns CDR1 LNHDA and CDR2 SQIVND (reference sequence). The CDR3 DNA sequence: TGTGCCAGTAAGAGACAGGAAAACTATGGCTACACCTTC. Translated, it gives CASKRQENYGYTF. The complete variable domain, with remaining parts taken from reference TRBV19 and TRBJ1-2, reads DGGITQSPKYLFRKEGQNVTLSCEQNLNHDAMYWYRQDPGQGLRLIYYSQIVNDFQKGDIAEGYSVSREKKESFPLTVTSAQKNPTAFYLCASKRQENYGYTFGSGTRLTVV.

This clone came up a few times. V and J are TRBV30 and TRBJ2-1; TRBD1 matches 7 bases. The germline V gene encodes CDR1 GTSNPN and CDR2 SVGIG (reference sequence). Trimming at V came to 3 bases and at J to 4 bases, leaving 6 bases not matched to a gene. The CDR3 runs 14 residues. The CDR3 loop is CAWSQGVGYNEQFF. For the CDR3, the DNA is TGTGCCTGGAGCCAGGGGGTGGGGTACAATGAGCAGTTCTTC.

V gene TRBV6-5 combines with J gene TRBJ1-2; 9 nucleotides agree with TRBD1. The V segment lost 5 bases and the J segment 3 bases; nucleotides outside the gene matches: 7. Germline V gives CDR1 MNHEY, CDR2 SVGAGI. CDR3 length: 15 residues. DNA of the CDR3: TGTGCCAGCAGTAAGCCGGGACAGGGTGACTATGGCTACACCTTC. This translates into CASSKPGQGDYGYTF.

The chain combines TRBV3-1 (or the pseudogene TRBV3-2) with TRBJ2-1; D perhaps matches TRBD2 (5 bases). V lost 0 bases and J 6 bases, leaving 15 bases between the germline ends. There are 16 residues in the CDR3. Looked up from germline, CDR1 is LGHDT and CDR2 is YNNKEL (reference sequence). The CDR3 bases are TGTGCCAGCAGCCAAGATGCAGTCCCCCGGGGCAATGAGCAGTTCTTC. Encoded protein: CASSQDAVPRGNEQFF.

V is TRBV19 and J is TRBJ1-1; tentative D call: TRBD1 (6 bases). In germline, CDR1 is LNHDA, CDR2 SQIVND (reference sequence). The CDR3 covers 12 residues. V lost 7 bases and J 3 bases, leaving 9 bases between the germline ends. In nucleotides, the CDR3 is TGTGCCAGTATTGGACAGTACACTGAAGCTTTCTTT. It codes for CASIGQYTEAFF.

The chain recombines TRBV15 with TRBJ2-3; D is possibly TRBD2 (5 bases). The V gene's germline CDR1 is LNHNV and CDR2 YYDKDF (reference sequence). The V end lost 4 bases, the J end lost 6 bases, and 11 bases lay between the germline ends. CDR3 size: 13 residues. The chain's CDR3 is CATSTEVADTQYF. CDR3 nucleotide sequence: TGTGCCACCAGCACCGAAGTAGCGGATACGCAGTATTTT.